The clone carrying this TCR beta chain appeared a few times. Antigen unknown. The data are from a study of early T cells in non-severe SARS-CoV-2 infection. The overall study: Unsorted whole blood bulk RNA was sequenced, with unpaired chains.

Points from the study as a whole: VDJdb matching, biased toward anti-spike CD8 responses, missed private and CD4 specificities.

Per the germline V gene, CDR1 is SGHTA and CDR2 is FQGNSA. The CDR3 has 13 amino acids. The ends were cut back, 5 bases at V and 5 bases at J, with 10 bases in the middle. Individual cDNA molecules received unique molecular identifiers. TCRdb analysed the 5' RACE reads with MiXCR anew, one entry per CDR3 protein. Altogether 45,000 to 50,000 distinct CDR3 sequences are present, around 6.4% being singletons, with the ten largest covering approximately 6.3%. The V gene is TRBV7-2, the J gene TRBJ2-1, with no clear D. The clonotype originates from an adult who was a healthcare worker with PCR-confirmed SARS-CoV-2 infection or an uninfected control (not recorded which). Here the sequenced sample was whole blood, taken at baseline. CDR3 sequence (DNA): TGTGCCAGCAGCGTTGGCCCGAACAATGAGCAGTTCTTC. This codes for CASSVGPNNEQFF.